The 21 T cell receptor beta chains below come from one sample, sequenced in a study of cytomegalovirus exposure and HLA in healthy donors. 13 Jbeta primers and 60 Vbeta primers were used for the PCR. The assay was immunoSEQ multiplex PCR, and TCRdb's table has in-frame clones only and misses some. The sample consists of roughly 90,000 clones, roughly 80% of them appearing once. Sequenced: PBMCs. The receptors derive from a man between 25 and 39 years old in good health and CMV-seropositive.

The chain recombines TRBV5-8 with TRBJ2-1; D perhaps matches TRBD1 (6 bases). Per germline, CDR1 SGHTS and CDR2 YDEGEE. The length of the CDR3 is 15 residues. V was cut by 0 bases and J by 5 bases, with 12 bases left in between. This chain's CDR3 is CASSLVGGVHNEQFF. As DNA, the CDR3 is TGTGCCAGCAGCTTGGTAGGGGGAGTCCACAATGAGCAGTTCTTC. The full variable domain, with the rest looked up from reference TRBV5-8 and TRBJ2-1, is EAGVTQSPTHLIKTRGQQATLRCSPISGHTSVYWYQQALGLGLQFLLWYDEGEERNRGNFPPRFSGRQFPNYSSELNVNALELEDSALYLCASSLVGGVHNEQFFGPGTRLTVL.

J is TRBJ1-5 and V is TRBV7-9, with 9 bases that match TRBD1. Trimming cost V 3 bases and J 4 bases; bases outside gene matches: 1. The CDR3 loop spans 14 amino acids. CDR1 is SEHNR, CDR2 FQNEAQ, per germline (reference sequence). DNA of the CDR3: TGTGCCAGCAGCTTGGGACAGGGAAATCAGCCCCAGCATTTT. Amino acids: CASSLGQGNQPQHF.

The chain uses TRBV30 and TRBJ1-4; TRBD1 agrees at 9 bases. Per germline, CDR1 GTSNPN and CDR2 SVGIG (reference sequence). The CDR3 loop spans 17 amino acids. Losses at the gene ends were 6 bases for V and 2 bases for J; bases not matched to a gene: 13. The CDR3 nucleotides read TGTGCCTGCCCTCGAACAGGGGGCGGTTCGACTAATGAAAAACTGTTTTTT. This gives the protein CACPRTGGGSTNEKLFF.

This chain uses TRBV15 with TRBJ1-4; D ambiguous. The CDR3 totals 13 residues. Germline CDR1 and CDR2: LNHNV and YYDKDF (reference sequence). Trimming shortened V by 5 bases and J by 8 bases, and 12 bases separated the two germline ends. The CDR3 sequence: CATSRGLAEKLFF. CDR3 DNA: TGTGCCACCAGCCGAGGGCTGGCCGAAAAACTGTTTTTT.

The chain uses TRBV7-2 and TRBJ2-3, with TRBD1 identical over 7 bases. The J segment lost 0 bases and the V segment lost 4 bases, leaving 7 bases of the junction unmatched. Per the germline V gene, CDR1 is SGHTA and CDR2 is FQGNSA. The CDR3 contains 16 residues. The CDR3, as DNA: TGTGCCAGCAGCTACCGTTCGACAGGGAGCACAGATACGCAGTATTTT. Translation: CASSYRSTGSTDTQYF.

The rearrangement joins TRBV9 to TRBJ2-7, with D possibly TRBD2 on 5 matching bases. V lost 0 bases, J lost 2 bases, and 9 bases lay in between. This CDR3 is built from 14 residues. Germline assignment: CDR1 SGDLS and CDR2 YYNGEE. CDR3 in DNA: TGTGCCAGCAGCGTAGATAGCGTCCCCTACGAGCAGTACTTC. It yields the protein CASSVDSVPYEQYF. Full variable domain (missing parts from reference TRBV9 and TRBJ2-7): DSGVTQTPKHLITATGQRVTLRCSPRSGDLSVYWYQQSLDQGLQFLIQYYNGEERAKGNILERFSAQQFPDLHSELNLSSLELGDSALYFCASSVDSVPYEQYFGPGTRLTVT.

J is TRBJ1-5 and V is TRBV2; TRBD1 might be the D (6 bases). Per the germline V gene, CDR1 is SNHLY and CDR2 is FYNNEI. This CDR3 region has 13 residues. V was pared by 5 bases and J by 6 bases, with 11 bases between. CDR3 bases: TGTGCCAGCAGTTACAGGGAATTTCAGCCCCAGCATTTT. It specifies CASSYREFQPQHF.

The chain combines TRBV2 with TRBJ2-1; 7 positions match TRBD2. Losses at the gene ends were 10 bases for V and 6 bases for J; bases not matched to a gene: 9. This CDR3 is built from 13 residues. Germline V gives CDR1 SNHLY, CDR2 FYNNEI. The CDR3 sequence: CATSTSRSNEQFF. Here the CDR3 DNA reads TGTGCCACTTCGACTAGCCGCAGCAATGAGCAGTTCTTC.

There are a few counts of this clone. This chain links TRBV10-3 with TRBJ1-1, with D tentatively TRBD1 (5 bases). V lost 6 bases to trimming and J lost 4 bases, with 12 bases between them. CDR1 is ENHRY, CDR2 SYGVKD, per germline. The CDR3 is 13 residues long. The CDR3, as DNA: TGTGCCATCAGCCCATCGGGGGGCACTGAAGCTTTCTTT. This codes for CAISPSGGTEAFF.

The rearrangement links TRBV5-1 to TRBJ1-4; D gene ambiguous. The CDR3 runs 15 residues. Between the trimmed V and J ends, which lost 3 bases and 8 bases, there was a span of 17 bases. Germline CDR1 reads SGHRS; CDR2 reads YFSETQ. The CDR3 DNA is TGCGCCAGCAGCTCGTCAGGAGGATCGTCGGAAAAACTGTTTTTT. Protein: CASSSSGGSSEKLFF.

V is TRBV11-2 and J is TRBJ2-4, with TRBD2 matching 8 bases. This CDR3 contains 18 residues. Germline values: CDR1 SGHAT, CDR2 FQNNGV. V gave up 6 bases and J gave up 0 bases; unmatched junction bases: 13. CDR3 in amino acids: CASSFFLAGGLAKNIQYF. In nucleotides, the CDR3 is TGTGCCAGCAGTTTCTTCCTCGCGGGGGGTTTAGCCAAAAACATTCAGTACTTC. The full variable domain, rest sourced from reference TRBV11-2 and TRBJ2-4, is EAGVAQSPRYKIIEKRQSVAFWCNPISGHATLYWYQQILGQGPKLLIQFQNNGVVDDSQLPKDRFSAERLKGVDSTLKIQPAKLEDSAVYLCASSFFLAGGLAKNIQYFGAGTRLSVL.

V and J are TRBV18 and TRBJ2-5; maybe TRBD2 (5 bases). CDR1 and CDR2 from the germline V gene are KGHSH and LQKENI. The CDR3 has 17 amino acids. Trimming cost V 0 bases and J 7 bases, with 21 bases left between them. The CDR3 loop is CASSPPGSGPNLGTQYF. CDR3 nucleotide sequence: TGTGCCAGCTCACCACCGGGCAGCGGCCCGAACCTGGGGACCCAGTACTTC.

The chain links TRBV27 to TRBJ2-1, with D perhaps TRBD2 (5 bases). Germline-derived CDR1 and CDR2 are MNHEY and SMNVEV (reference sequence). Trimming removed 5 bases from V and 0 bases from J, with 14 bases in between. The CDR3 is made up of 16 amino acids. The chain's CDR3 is CASSPLSGLSYNEQFF. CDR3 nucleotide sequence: TGTGCCAGCAGTCCCCTCAGCGGTCTCTCCTACAATGAGCAGTTCTTC.

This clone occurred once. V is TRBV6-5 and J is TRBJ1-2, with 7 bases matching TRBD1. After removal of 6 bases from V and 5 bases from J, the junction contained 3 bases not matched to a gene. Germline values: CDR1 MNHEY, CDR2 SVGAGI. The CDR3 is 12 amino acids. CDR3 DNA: TGTGCCAGCAGCTCGACAGGGTATGGCTACACCTTC. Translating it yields CASSSTGYGYTF.

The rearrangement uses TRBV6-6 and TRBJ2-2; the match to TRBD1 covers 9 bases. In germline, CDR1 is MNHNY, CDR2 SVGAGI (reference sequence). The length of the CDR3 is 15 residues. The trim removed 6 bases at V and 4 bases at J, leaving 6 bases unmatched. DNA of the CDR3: TGTGCCAGCAGCATGACAGGGGGAGGCACCGGGGAGCTGTTTTTT. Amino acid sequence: CASSMTGGGTGELFF.

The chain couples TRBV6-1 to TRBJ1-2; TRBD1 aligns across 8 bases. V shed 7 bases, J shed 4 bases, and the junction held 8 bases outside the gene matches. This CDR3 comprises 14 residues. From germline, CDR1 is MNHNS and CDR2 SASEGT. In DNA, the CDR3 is TGTGCCAGCACCAGACAGGGGATCGGCTATGGCTACACCTTC. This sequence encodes CASTRQGIGYGYTF.

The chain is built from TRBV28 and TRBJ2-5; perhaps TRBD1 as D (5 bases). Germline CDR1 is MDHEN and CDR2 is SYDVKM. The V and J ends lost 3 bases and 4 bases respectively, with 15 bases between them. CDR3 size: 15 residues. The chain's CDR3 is CASSFGYRRGETQYF. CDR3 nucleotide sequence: TGTGCCAGCAGTTTCGGTTACAGGAGAGGAGAGACCCAGTACTTC. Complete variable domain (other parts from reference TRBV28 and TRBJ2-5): DVKVTQSSRYLVKRTGEKVFLECVQDMDHENMFWYRQDPGLGLRLIYFSYDVKMKEKGDIPEGYSVSREKKERFSLILESASTNQTSMYLCASSFGYRRGETQYFGPGTRLLVL.

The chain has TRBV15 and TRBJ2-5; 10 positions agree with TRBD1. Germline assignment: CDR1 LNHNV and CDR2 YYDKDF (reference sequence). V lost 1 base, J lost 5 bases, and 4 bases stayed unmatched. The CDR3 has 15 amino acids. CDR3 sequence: CATSRGDRGSETQYF. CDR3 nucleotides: TGTGCCACCAGCAGAGGGGACAGGGGCTCGGAGACCCAGTACTTC.

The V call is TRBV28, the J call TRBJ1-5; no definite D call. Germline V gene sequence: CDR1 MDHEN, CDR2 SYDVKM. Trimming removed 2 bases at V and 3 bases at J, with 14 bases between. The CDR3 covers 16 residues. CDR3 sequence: CASSLIWTGNNQPQHF. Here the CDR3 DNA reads TGTGCCAGCAGTTTAATCTGGACGGGAAACAATCAGCCCCAGCATTTT.

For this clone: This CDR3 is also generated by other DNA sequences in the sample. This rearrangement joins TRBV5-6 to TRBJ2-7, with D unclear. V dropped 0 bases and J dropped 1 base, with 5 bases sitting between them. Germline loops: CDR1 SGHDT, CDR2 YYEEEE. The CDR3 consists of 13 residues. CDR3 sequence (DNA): TGTGCCAGCAGCTTGGGCAGTTCCTACGAGCAGTACTTC. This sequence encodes CASSLGSSYEQYF. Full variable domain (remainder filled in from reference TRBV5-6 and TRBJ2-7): DAGVTQSPTHLIKTRGQQVTLRCSPKSGHDTVSWYQQALGQGPQFIFQYYEEEERQRGNFPDRFSGHQFPNYSSELNVNALLLGDSALYLCASSLGSSYEQYFGPGTRLTVT.

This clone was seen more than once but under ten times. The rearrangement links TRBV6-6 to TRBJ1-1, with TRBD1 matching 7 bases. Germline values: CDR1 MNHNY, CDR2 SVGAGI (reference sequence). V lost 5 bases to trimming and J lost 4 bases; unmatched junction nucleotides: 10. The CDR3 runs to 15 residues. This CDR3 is CASSAQGQSSTEAFF. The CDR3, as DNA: TGTGCCAGCAGTGCTCAGGGACAGTCTTCCACTGAAGCTTTCTTT.